These 3 T cell receptor beta chains originate from one sample sequenced in a study of cytomegalovirus exposure and HLA in healthy donors. PCR was performed using 60 Vbeta and 13 Jbeta primers. Libraries were prepared by immunoSEQ multiplex PCR; TCRdb keeps only in-frame clonotypes and omits some of them. There are about 200,000 clones in the sample; about 76% occur only once, and around 1.6% lies in the top ten. Sequencing was performed on PBMCs. All receptors derive from a woman aged 45-59 years in good health and CMV-seronegative.

V is TRBV29-1 and J is TRBJ2-2, with D tentatively TRBD2 (6 bases). The CDR3 is made up of 12 amino acids. CDR1 SQVTM and CDR2 ANQGSEA come from the germline V gene. V was trimmed by 7 bases and J by 7 bases, leaving 13 bases between them. CDR3: CSGGETDGELFF. DNA for the CDR3: TGCAGCGGGGGGGAAACAGACGGGGAGCTGTTTTTT.

The chain has TRBV9 and TRBJ2-2; no firm D call. CDR1 and CDR2 (germline): SGDLS, YYNGEE. V was pared by 0 bases and J by 4 bases, with 4 bases between. The CDR3 is 13 residues long. The CDR3 sequence is CASSVVSTGELFF. For the CDR3, the DNA is TGTGCCAGCAGCGTAGTTAGCACCGGGGAGCTGTTTTTT.

This clone has a handful of counts. V gene TRBV6-5 combines with J gene TRBJ1-5; weak D call: TRBD1 (6 bases). The CDR3 extends over 14 amino acids. Trimming pared 0 bases from V and 5 bases from J, leaving 8 bases between. CDR1 is MNHEY and CDR2 is SVGAGI in the germline V gene. CDR3 in amino acids: CASSYSPGDQPQHF. The CDR3 DNA is TGTGCCAGCAGTTACTCACCAGGGGATCAGCCCCAGCATTTT.